This T cell receptor beta chain was captured in a study of T cells after posttransplantation cyclophosphamide. Findings and limits, study-wide: Tissue-infiltrating T cells from skin or gut overlapped little with blood T cells. After PTCy, TRB diversity resembled that of CNI/methotrexate controls.

Trimming took 0 bases from V and 7 from J; bases not matched to a gene: 12. CDR1 is SGDLS and CDR2 is YYNGEE in the germline V gene. The CDR3 length is 17 residues. For this clone: Its cognate antigen is unknown.

Repertoires were generated with immunoSEQ multiplex PCR, while TCRdb's copy carries only in-frame clones and drops some. The profile covers about 20,000 clones, with around 97% appearing a single time and 0.1% to 0.15% taken by the ten largest. The naive gate required viable CD3+CD4+ or CD3+CD8+ cells with CCR7+CD45RA+CD45RO-CD95-CD27+CD28+ phenotype. Peripheral blood was collected from the related graft donor on the marrow donation day. Sequencing was performed on naive CD4+ T cells sorted from PBMCs. This TCR derives from a man aged 50-59 years in good health, CMV-negative, and a related stem cell transplant donor. The chain links TRBV9 to TRBJ2-1; 8 bases match TRBD2. CDR3 nucleotides: TGTGCCAGCAGCGTAGCCCAGGGACTAGATGTGAGAAATGAGCAGTTCTTC. Amino acids: CASSVAQGLDVRNEQFF.